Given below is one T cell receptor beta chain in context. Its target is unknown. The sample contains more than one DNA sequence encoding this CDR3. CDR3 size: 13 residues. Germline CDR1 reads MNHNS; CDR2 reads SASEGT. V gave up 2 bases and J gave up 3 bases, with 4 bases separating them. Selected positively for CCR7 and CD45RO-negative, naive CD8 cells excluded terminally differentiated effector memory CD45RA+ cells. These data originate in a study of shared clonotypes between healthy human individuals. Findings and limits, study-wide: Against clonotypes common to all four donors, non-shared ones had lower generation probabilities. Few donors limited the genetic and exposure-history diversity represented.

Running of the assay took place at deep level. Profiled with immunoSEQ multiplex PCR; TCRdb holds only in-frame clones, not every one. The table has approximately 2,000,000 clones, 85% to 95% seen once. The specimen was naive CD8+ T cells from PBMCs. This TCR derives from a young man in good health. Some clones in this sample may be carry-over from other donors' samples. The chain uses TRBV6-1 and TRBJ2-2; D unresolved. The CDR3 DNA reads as TGTGCCAGCAGTGAATATTACACCGGGGAGCTGTTTTTT. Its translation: CASSEYYTGELFF.